The next 19 T cell receptor beta chains were all read from a single sample in a study of blood T cell repertoires in COVID-19. Sequenced by immunoSEQ multiplex PCR; TCRdb stores in-frame clones only, minus some. In the table there are fewer than 70,000 clones, approximately 88% of which are singletons. Sequencing input: peripheral blood. The receptors stem from a human donor in a cohort sampled during active COVID-19.

The V gene is TRBV28, the J gene TRBJ1-3, with unresolved D. Trimming stripped 5 bases from V and 0 bases from J, with 11 bases between. Germline CDR1 MDHEN, CDR2 SYDVKM. The CDR3 has 15 amino acids. In DNA form, the CDR3 reads TGTGCCAGCAGTCTAGGGAGATCCTCTGGAAACACCATATATTTT. Its translation is CASSLGRSSGNTIYF. Using reference TRBV28 and TRBJ1-3 for the parts outside the CDR3, the full variable domain is DVKVTQSSRYLVKRTGEKVFLECVQDMDHENMFWYRQDPGLGLRLIYFSYDVKMKEKGDIPEGYSVSREKKERFSLILESASTNQTSMYLCASSLGRSSGNTIYFGEGSWLTVV.

This rearrangement joins TRBV7-8 to TRBJ1-2, with 8 bases fitting TRBD1. The J segment lost 2 bases and the V segment lost 1 base, leaving 3 bases of the junction unmatched. Germline CDR1 SGHVS, CDR2 FQNEAQ. CDR3 size: 15 residues. The chain's CDR3 is CASSLGAGGNYGYTF. The CDR3 DNA reads as TGTGCCAGCAGCTTAGGGGCAGGGGGCAACTATGGCTACACCTTC.

This rearrangement joins TRBV9 to TRBJ1-1; 7 positions match TRBD1. The trim removed 2 bases at V and 4 bases at J, leaving 8 bases unmatched. Per germline, CDR1 SGDLS and CDR2 YYNGEE. The CDR3 totals 15 residues. Here the CDR3 DNA reads TGTGCCAGCAGCGTCGGGCAGGGGGGAAGCACTGAAGCTTTCTTT. This codes for CASSVGQGGSTEAFF.

Only a few counts were recorded for this clone. The chain uses TRBV7-8 and TRBJ1-6; 8 positions agree with TRBD1. From germline, CDR1 is SGHVS and CDR2 FQNEAQ. The CDR3 runs 14 residues. The J segment lost 6 bases and the V segment lost 5 bases, leaving 3 bases of the junction unmatched. The CDR3 nucleotides are TGTGCCAGCAGCGCGGACAGGGCTAATTCACCCCTCCACTTT. Encoded protein: CASSADRANSPLHF.

The rearrangement uses TRBV2 and TRBJ1-2; perhaps TRBD1 as D (5 bases). V lost 3 bases, J lost 4 bases, and 9 bases lay in between. Per germline, CDR1 SNHLY and CDR2 FYNNEI. There are 13 residues in the CDR3. Here the CDR3 DNA reads TGTGCCAGCAGTGACTTGGGGCTCTATGGCTACACCTTC. Encoded protein: CASSDLGLYGYTF.

J is TRBJ1-2 and V is TRBV6-5; D possibly corresponds to TRBD1 (6 bases). V lost 7 bases, J lost 4 bases, and 16 bases lay in between. Germline lookup yields CDR1 MNHEY and CDR2 SVGAGI. This CDR3 comprises 14 residues. CDR3 DNA sequence: TGTGCCAGCAACGAAGGGGGACGGTCCTATGGCTACACCTTC. Its translation is CASNEGGRSYGYTF.

The chain joins TRBV28 to TRBJ1-4, with 8 bases identical to TRBD1. V shed 5 bases and J 0 bases; nucleotides not matched to a gene: 2. Germline V gene data show CDR1 as MDHEN and CDR2 as SYDVKM. The CDR3 extends over 15 amino acids. The chain's CDR3 is CASSTGGATNEKLFF. The CDR3 DNA sequence: TGTGCCAGCAGTACAGGGGGGGCAACTAATGAAAAACTGTTTTTT.

This clone was detected only a few times. The V gene is TRBV2, the J gene TRBJ2-7; TRBD1 might be the D (5 bases). Germline CDR1 reads SNHLY; CDR2 reads FYNNEI. V was cut by 7 bases and J by 4 bases, with 11 bases left in between. The CDR3 is 12 amino acids. The CDR3 sequence: CASMLDSYEQYF. The CDR3 nucleotides read TGTGCCAGCATGCTTGACAGTTACGAGCAGTACTTC.

The J gene is TRBJ1-6, the V gene TRBV6-4; perhaps TRBD1 as D (5 bases). The germline gives CDR1 MRHNA, CDR2 SNTAGT. V lost 4 bases and J lost 0, with 22 bases in between. The CDR3 consists of 20 residues. The DNA of the CDR3 is TGTGCCAGCAGTGTACCGATCGGGACTCACTCGAGCTCCTATAATTCACCCCTCCACTTT. It specifies CASSVPIGTHSSSYNSPLHF.

This clone has more than one count but fewer than ten. The chain employs TRBV11-3 and TRBJ2-5; possibly TRBD1 for D (6 bases). V lost 5 bases, J lost 3 bases, and 10 bases lay in between. This CDR3 has 13 residues. The germline gives CDR1 SGHNT, CDR2 YENEEA. CDR3 residues: CASSPGQKETQYF. CDR3 bases: TGTGCCAGCAGCCCCGGACAGAAAGAGACCCAGTACTTC.

The CDR3 sequence: CASSPHERDRVTEAFF. CDR3 bases: TGTGCCAGCAGCCCGCATGAAAGGGACAGGGTCACTGAAGCTTTCTTT. This chain joins TRBV5-4 and TRBJ1-1, with TRBD1 matching 9 bases. The CDR3 is made up of 16 amino acids. The germline gives CDR1 SGHNT, CDR2 YYREEE (reference sequence). V lost 4 bases, J lost 4 bases, and 11 bases stayed unmatched.

V usage is TRBV3-1 (or the pseudogene TRBV3-2) and J usage is TRBJ2-3; 7 bases agree with TRBD2. The CDR3 extends over 16 amino acids. Per the germline V gene, CDR1 is LGHDT and CDR2 is YNNKEL (reference sequence). J was trimmed by 3 bases and V by 1 base; bases with no gene match: 7. CDR3 DNA sequence: TGTGCCAGCAGCCAAGGAGCGGGGACGGGAACAGATACGCAGTATTTT. Protein product: CASSQGAGTGTDTQYF.

There are a few counts of this clone. This rearrangement joins TRBV27 to TRBJ2-6; the D gene is possibly TRBD1 (5 bases). The CDR3 is 16 amino acids. Germline assignment: CDR1 MNHEY and CDR2 SMNVEV (reference sequence). Trimming stripped 3 bases from V and 1 base from J, with 10 bases between. This CDR3 is CASSLTAVSGANVLTF. In DNA, the CDR3 is TGTGCCAGCAGTTTGACAGCTGTTTCTGGGGCCAACGTCCTGACTTTC. Together with reference TRBV27 and TRBJ2-6, the CDR3 gives the full variable domain: EAQVTQNPRYLITVTGKKLTVTCSQNMNHEYMSWYRQDPGLGLRQIYYSMNVEVTDKGDVPEGYKVSRKEKRNFPLILESPSPNQTSLYFCASSLTAVSGANVLTFGAGSRLTVL.

The gene calls are TRBV5-1 and TRBJ1-4; no definite D call. Looked up from germline, CDR1 is SGHRS and CDR2 is YFSETQ. V was pared by 9 bases and J by 5 bases, with 17 bases between. This CDR3 has 14 residues. The DNA for the CDR3 is TGCGCCACCAAGCCCCCCTCAGCGAATGAAAAACTGTTTTTT. It yields the protein CATKPPSANEKLFF.

This clone has a single count. This chain links TRBV28 with TRBJ2-2, with TRBD1 identical over 7 bases. J gave up 7 bases and V 7 bases, and 18 bases lay outside the gene matches. Germline CDR1 reads MDHEN; CDR2 reads SYDVKM. This CDR3 comprises 17 residues. In nucleotides, the CDR3 is TGTGCCAGCACCCAAAGATCCCCGGGACAGAGGCACGGGGAGCTGTTTTTT. The encoded protein is CASTQRSPGQRHGELFF.

J is TRBJ1-4 and V is TRBV28; D gene ambiguous. V lost 6 bases and J lost 8, with 13 bases in between. Germline CDR1 and CDR2: MDHEN and SYDVKM. This CDR3 has 13 amino acids. This CDR3 is CASSPSRGEKLFF. DNA of the CDR3: TGTGCCAGCAGCCCCTCCAGAGGGGAAAAACTGTTTTTT.

The chain is built from TRBV4-2 and TRBJ1-2; D is ambiguous. The CDR3 has 15 residues. With 3 bases removed from V and 8 bases from J, the gap between germline ends came to 19 bases. Germline CDR1 LGHNA, CDR2 YNFKEQ. The CDR3 protein is CASSHPPGGTSGYTF. The CDR3 coding sequence is TGTGCCAGCAGCCATCCACCCGGCGGTACGAGCGGCTACACCTTC.

This chain uses TRBV5-5 with TRBJ1-1; no clear D. Trimming cost V 1 base and J 1 base, with 5 bases left between them. CDR3 length: 13 residues. The germline gives CDR1 SGHKS, CDR2 YYEKEE (reference sequence). The CDR3 nucleotides are TGTGCCAGCAGCTTGAGCCCGAACACTGAAGCTTTCTTT. Translation: CASSLSPNTEAFF. Variable domain in full (rest from reference TRBV5-5 and TRBJ1-1): DAGVTQSPTHLIKTRGQQVTLRCSPISGHKSVSWYQQVLGQGPQFIFQYYEKEERGRGNFPDRFSARQFPNYSSELNVNALLLGDSALYLCASSLSPNTEAFFGQGTRLTVV.

The chain employs TRBV24-1 and TRBJ2-1; TRBD2 matches 7 bases. The CDR3 contains 15 residues. Trimming removed 3 bases from V and 9 bases from J; junction bases left unmatched: 10. The germline V gene encodes CDR1 KGHDR and CDR2 SFDVKD. CDR3: CATSDPPSGTVEQFF. The CDR3 nucleotides are TGTGCCACCAGTGATCCCCCTAGCGGTACCGTTGAGCAGTTCTTC.